Each of the 30 T cell receptor beta chains below was sequenced from the same sample in a study of T cell repertoires in cytomegalovirus infection. Via MiXCR, TCRdb re-called the reads, giving one row per CDR3 protein. The sample lists more than 400,000 distinct CDR3 sequences; approximately 25% were seen once. The specimen sequenced was PBMCs. Receptors were obtained from a human donor in good health (CMV status not recorded). Some clones in this sample may be carry-over from other donors' samples.

V gene TRBV5-4 combines with J gene TRBJ1-1; D remains ambiguous. V was pared by 5 bases and J by 1 base, with 9 bases between. The length of the CDR3 is 13 residues. Looked up from germline, CDR1 is SGHNT and CDR2 is YYREEE (reference sequence). The CDR3 region is CASRTQTNTEAFF. The CDR3 bases are TGTGCCAGCAGAACCCAGACGAACACTGAAGCTTTCTTT.

The table lists this clonotype with a few counts. This rearrangement joins TRBV19 to TRBJ1-2, with D maybe TRBD1 (5 bases). The CDR3 spans 14 residues. Trimming removed 3 bases from V and 3 bases from J, with 11 bases in between. Germline lookup yields CDR1 LNHDA and CDR2 SQIVND (reference sequence). The CDR3 DNA reads as TGTGCCAGTAGTATGAGGCAGGGCTACTATGGCTACACCTTC. It translates to CASSMRQGYYGYTF.

This chain connects TRBV20-1 to TRBJ1-2; the D gene is possibly TRBD1 (5 bases). The length of the CDR3 is 13 residues. Germline assignment: CDR1 DFQATT and CDR2 SNEGSKA (reference sequence). Trimming took off 6 bases at V and 4 bases at J, with 15 bases between the two ends. Here the CDR3 reads CSATDTQGYGYTF. The CDR3 DNA sequence: TGCAGTGCAACGGACACCCAGGGCTATGGCTACACCTTC.

This clonotype was found a few times. This chain connects TRBV19 to TRBJ2-2; TRBD2 matches 15 bases. The CDR3 consists of 18 residues. From germline, CDR1 is LNHDA and CDR2 SQIVND (reference sequence). The junction had 9 bases not matched to a gene; V was cut back by 3 bases and J by 7 bases. CDR3: CASSITGLAGGPVGELFF. The DNA for the CDR3 is TGTGCCAGTAGTATCACCGGACTAGCGGGAGGGCCGGTCGGGGAGCTGTTTTTT. The full variable domain, in which reference TRBV19 and TRBJ2-2 provide the parts outside the CDR3, is DGGITQSPKYLFRKEGQNVTLSCEQNLNHDAMYWYRQDPGQGLRLIYYSQIVNDFQKGDIAEGYSVSREKKESFPLTVTSAQKNPTAFYLCASSITGLAGGPVGELFFGEGSRLTVL.

This clonotype was recorded a few times. V and J are TRBV6-1 and TRBJ2-7; perhaps TRBD1 as D (5 bases). V shed 6 bases and J shed 6 bases, with 9 bases lying between them. Per the germline V gene, CDR1 is MNHNS and CDR2 is SASEGT. The CDR3 is 11 amino acids. The DNA for the CDR3 is TGTGCCAGCAGCAGGGCGGTCGAGCAGTACGTC. This codes for CASSRAVEQYV.

This clonotype came up once. The chain is built from TRBV9 and TRBJ2-3; 7 bases map to TRBD2. CDR3 size: 14 residues. V dropped 0 bases and J dropped 4; count of bases not matched to a gene: 2. Germline CDR1 and CDR2: SGDLS and YYNGEE. The DNA of the CDR3 is TGTGCCAGCAGCGTAGCGACTAGCCCAGATACGCAGTATTTT. It codes for CASSVATSPDTQYF.

This clonotype turned up a few times. V usage is TRBV12-3 or TRBV12-4 and J usage is TRBJ1-2; the D is unclear. Trimming took off 5 bases at V and 8 bases at J, with 6 bases between the two ends. This CDR3 contains 10 residues. The CDR3 region has the DNA TGTGCCAGCAGTGGCCGCGGCTACACCTTC. Residues: CASSGRGYTF.

In its sample, this clonotype was seen a few times. The gene calls are TRBV7-2 and TRBJ2-2, with 9 nucleotides matching TRBD1. The CDR3 loop spans 19 amino acids. Germline V CDR1 and CDR2: SGHTA, FQGNSA. V was pared by 5 bases and J by 7 bases, with 20 bases of the junction left unmatched. CDR3 in DNA: TGTGCCAGCAGCCCTCGGACAGGGGTTGGTATCCTACGAGGCGGGGAGCTGTTTTTT. Protein: CASSPRTGVGILRGGELFF.

The CDR3 region is CASSPYPGQANYGYTF. The CDR3, as DNA: TGTGCCAGCAGCCCTTACCCGGGACAGGCCAACTATGGCTACACCTTC. V gene TRBV5-6 combines with J gene TRBJ1-2; TRBD1 aligns across 8 bases. The junction had 10 bases not matched to a gene; V was cut back by 4 bases and J by 2 bases. The V gene's germline CDR1 is SGHDT and CDR2 YYEEEE. The CDR3 spans 16 residues.

The rearrangement joins TRBV6-2 or TRBV6-3 to TRBJ2-7; D tentatively fits TRBD1 or TRBD2 (9 bases each). The length of the CDR3 is 19 residues. The germline V gene encodes CDR1 MNHEY and CDR2 SVGEGT. V shed 3 bases and J shed 4 bases, with 28 bases lying between them. Here the CDR3 reads CASSYGQGSSSGRLYEQYF. The DNA for the CDR3 is TGTGCCAGCAGTTATGGACAGGGGTCGAGTAGCGGGAGATTGTACGAGCAGTACTTC.

The gene calls are TRBV2 and TRBJ2-2; D perhaps matches TRBD2 (6 bases). The CDR3 is 15 amino acids. Per the germline V gene, CDR1 is SNHLY and CDR2 is FYNNEI. Deletions cut 2 bases from V and 3 bases from J, with 10 bases between. Here the CDR3 reads CASSELGGDTGELFF. CDR3 nucleotide sequence: TGTGCCAGCAGTGAACTGGGGGGTGACACCGGGGAGCTGTTTTTT.

This clonotype was detected a few times. The CDR3 reads CASGLRAADGEQFF. In nucleotides, the CDR3 is TGTGCTAGTGGTTTGAGGGCGGCCGATGGTGAGCAGTTCTTC. This sequence joins TRBV12-5 and TRBJ2-1, with D unclear. This CDR3 comprises 14 residues. Germline assignment: CDR1 LGHNT and CDR2 FRNRAP. The V end was cut by 2 bases, the J end by 9 bases, with 14 bases between.

The rearrangement joins TRBV11-3 to TRBJ1-2, with TRBD1 matching 8 bases. CDR1 SGHNT and CDR2 YENEEA come from the germline V gene. V shed 5 bases, J shed 8 bases, and the junction held 19 bases outside the gene matches. This CDR3 contains 17 residues. DNA of the CDR3: TGTGCCAGCAGCCGGACGTTTGGCTGGACAGGGAAAGAAGGCTACACCTTC. Translated, it gives CASSRTFGWTGKEGYTF.

A few counts support this clonotype. The chain carries TRBV5-1 and TRBJ2-7; D is perhaps TRBD2 (5 bases). The V end was cut by 0 bases, the J end by 4 bases, with 11 bases between. The CDR3 runs to 14 residues. The V gene's germline CDR1 is SGHRS and CDR2 YFSETQ. CDR3 sequence: CASSLGVGDYEQYV. The CDR3 nucleotides are TGCGCCAGCAGCTTGGGGGTCGGGGATTACGAGCAGTACGTC.

A few counts support this clonotype. V is TRBV19 and J is TRBJ1-4; D is unresolved. This CDR3 has 15 amino acids. V lost 6 bases and J lost 4, with 15 bases in between. Germline lookup yields CDR1 LNHDA and CDR2 SQIVND (reference sequence). In nucleotides, the CDR3 is TGTGCCAGTAGCAGGACTTTCCGAGTTAATGAAAAACTGTTTTTT. Translation: CASSRTFRVNEKLFF.

This clonotype was recorded many times. The chain combines TRBV7-2 with TRBJ2-3; 7 bases align to TRBD2. After removal of 4 bases from V and 5 bases from J, the junction contained 12 bases not matched to a gene. The CDR3 length is 16 residues. The V gene's germline CDR1 is SGHTA and CDR2 FQGNSA. The CDR3 DNA is TGTGCCAGCAGCTGGGCTAGCGGCCCCGCGGTAGATACGCAGTATTTT. It specifies CASSWASGPAVDTQYF.

This clonotype showed up just a few times. This chain connects TRBV29-1 to TRBJ1-5; TRBD1 matches 7 bases. The CDR3 is 12 amino acids. The V segment lost 4 bases and the J segment 6 bases; nucleotides outside the gene matches: 3. The germline V gene has CDR1 SQVTM and CDR2 ANQGSEA. The CDR3 sequence: CSVGGGRQPQHF. The CDR3 DNA follows: TGCAGCGTTGGAGGGGGCCGTCAGCCCCAGCATTTT.

This chain uses TRBV27 with TRBJ2-7; 13 positions match TRBD2. V dropped 4 bases and J dropped 5; count of bases not matched to a gene: 11. Germline V gene data show CDR1 as MNHEY and CDR2 as SMNVEV (reference sequence). This CDR3 has 17 amino acids. DNA for the CDR3: TGTGCCAGCAGTTCCGGGACTAGCGGGATCGCGGGGAACGAGCAGTACTTC. It codes for CASSSGTSGIAGNEQYF.

The chain couples TRBV24-1 to TRBJ2-1; 8 bases agree with TRBD2. V lost 4 bases, J lost 14 bases, and 6 bases stayed unmatched. The CDR3 sequence is 12 residues long. CDR1 and CDR2 (germline): KGHDR, SFDVKD. Here the CDR3 DNA reads TGTGCCACCAGTGACCCGGGGGGGGGGGAGTTCTTC. Its protein is CATSDPGGGEFF.

The V and J genes are TRBV6-2 or TRBV6-3 and TRBJ2-7, with 10 nucleotides matching TRBD2. V dropped 4 bases and J dropped 5; count of bases not matched to a gene: 5. The CDR3 length is 14 residues. Germline lookup yields CDR1 MNHEY and CDR2 SVGEGT. Here the CDR3 reads CASSSSGSVHEQYV. CDR3 nucleotides: TGTGCCAGCAGTTCTAGCGGGAGTGTCCACGAGCAGTACGTC.

This clonotype was detected only a few times. This chain joins TRBV7-9 and TRBJ1-6; D uncertain. This CDR3 spans 14 amino acids. The germline V gene has CDR1 SEHNR and CDR2 FQNEAQ (reference sequence). V lost 3 bases and J 7 bases, leaving 10 bases between the germline ends. CDR3: CASSFPARNSPLHF. The CDR3 coding sequence is TGTGCCAGCAGCTTCCCGGCGAGAAATTCACCCCTCCACTTT.

There are many counts of this clonotype. The J gene is TRBJ2-4, the V gene TRBV7-2; 8 bases line up with TRBD1. The V gene end was trimmed by 7 bases and the J gene end by 3 bases; junction bases not matched to a gene: 8. The CDR3 runs 15 residues. Germline V CDR1 and CDR2: SGHTA, FQGNSA. CDR3 DNA sequence: TGTGCCAGCAAAACGACAGGGGCGGACAAAAACATTCAGTACTTC. Residues: CASKTTGADKNIQYF. The complete variable domain, with remaining parts taken from reference TRBV7-2 and TRBJ2-4, reads GAGVSQSPSNKVTEKGKDVELRCDPISGHTALYWYRQSLGQGLEFLIYFQGNSAPDKSGLPSDRFSAERTGGSVSTLTIQRTQQEDSAVYLCASKTTGADKNIQYFGAGTRLSVL.

The V call is TRBV11-2, the J call TRBJ1-1, with D perhaps matching TRBD1 (5 bases). The CDR3 has 15 residues. In germline, CDR1 is SGHAT, CDR2 FQNNGV. V lost 0 bases and J lost 5, with 13 bases in between. The CDR3 coding sequence is TGTGCCAGCAGCTTAGAAGGCAGGGTAGGGACTGAAGCTTTCTTT. The encoded protein is CASSLEGRVGTEAFF.

The J gene is TRBJ2-3, the V gene TRBV4-1; 11 bases agree with TRBD2. Trimming at V came to 4 bases and at J to 7 bases, leaving 7 bases not matched to a gene. The CDR3 covers 15 residues. Per the germline V gene, CDR1 is MGHRA and CDR2 is YSYEKL. CDR3 region: CASSLLAGVLNTQYF. For the CDR3, the DNA is TGCGCCAGCAGCCTACTAGCGGGAGTACTGAATACGCAGTATTTT.

In its sample, this clonotype was seen many times. The DNA of the CDR3 is TGTGCCAGCAGCTTATACGAGGGAGGCTGGAATGAGCAGTTCTTC. This sequence encodes CASSLYEGGWNEQFF. J is TRBJ2-1 and V is TRBV7-8, with D possibly TRBD2 on 6 matching bases. CDR3 length: 15 residues. Germline CDR1 reads SGHVS; CDR2 reads FQNEAQ. Trimming removed 2 bases from V and 7 bases from J, with 15 bases in between. The full variable domain, completed using reference TRBV7-8 and TRBJ2-1, is GAGVSQSPRYKVAKRGQDVALRCDPISGHVSLFWYQQALGQGPEFLTYFQNEAQLDKSGLPSDRFFAERPEGSVSTLKIQRTQQEDSAVYLCASSLYEGGWNEQFFGPGTRLTVL.

The table lists this clonotype with many counts. This chain connects TRBV20-1 to TRBJ1-1, with 7 bases that match TRBD1. Losses at the gene ends were 0 bases for V and 2 bases for J; bases not matched to a gene: 6. CDR3 size: 15 residues. Germline CDR1 and CDR2: DFQATT and SNEGSKA (reference sequence). CDR3 in DNA: TGCAGTGCTAGAGATTCTACAGGGGACAACACTGAAGCTTTCTTT. Amino acids: CSARDSTGDNTEAFF.

In this sample, this clonotype turned up a few times. As DNA, the CDR3 is TGTGCCAGCAGCTTAGGCCGAAACACCATATATTTT. The encoded protein is CASSLGRNTIYF. This sequence joins TRBV11-2 and TRBJ1-3; D not certain. Trimming took off 1 base at V and 5 bases at J, with 3 bases between the two ends. Germline lookup yields CDR1 SGHAT and CDR2 FQNNGV. The CDR3 runs to 12 residues.

The rearrangement uses TRBV7-6 and TRBJ2-5; D is uncertain. From germline, CDR1 is SGHVS and CDR2 FNYEAQ. Trimming took off 3 bases at V and 1 base at J, with 6 bases between the two ends. The CDR3 totals 13 residues. CDR3 region: CASSLQRQETQYF. The CDR3 DNA reads TGTGCCAGCAGCTTGCAGCGCCAAGAGACCCAGTACTTC.

The chain employs TRBV19 and TRBJ1-2; D unclear. V was trimmed by 4 bases and J by 2 bases, leaving 11 bases between them. The CDR3 spans 14 residues. Germline CDR1 is LNHDA and CDR2 is SQIVND (reference sequence). The chain's CDR3 is CASSTFSQNYGYTF. In nucleotides, the CDR3 is TGTGCCAGTAGTACCTTTTCGCAGAACTATGGCTACACCTTC.

The chain combines TRBV4-3 with TRBJ1-1; D not resolved. From germline, CDR1 is LGHNA and CDR2 YSLEER. The CDR3 is 13 amino acids. Trimming took 1 base from V and 7 from J, leaving 10 bases between them. For the CDR3, the DNA is TGCGCCAGCAGCCAAGTATTGGGGATTGAAGCTTTCTTT. Translating gives CASSQVLGIEAFF.